The present T cell receptor beta chain was sequenced within a study of T cell changes during pregnancy in multiple sclerosis. Germline V gene data show CDR1 as SGDLS and CDR2 as YYNGEE. Unmatched junction bases numbered 3, after V lost 3 bases and J lost 1 base. The CDR3 is 15 residues long. Libraries were prepared by immunoSEQ multiplex PCR; TCRdb keeps only in-frame clonotypes and omits some of them. This repertoire shows around 53,000 clones, roughly 90% found once; its top ten account for around 3.3%. This clonotype originated in a female donor with multiple sclerosis, enrolled in a pregnancy study. The sequencing here drew on CD8+ T cells from peripheral blood mononuclear cells, taken before pregnancy. The rearrangement uses TRBV9 and TRBJ1-3; 8 bases are shared with TRBD1. This CDR3 is CASSEWTGSGNTIYF. The CDR3 bases are TGTGCCAGCAGCGAGTGGACAGGGTCTGGAAACACCATATATTTT.